Shown below are 16 T cell receptor beta chains from a single sample sequenced in a study of blood T cells in healthy people across ages. A second about 7 to 11 cycle PCR used barcoded and J-beta primers. MiXCR was run by TCRdb on the 5' RACE reads, yielding one entry per CDR3 protein. The sample has approximately 1.5 million distinct CDR3 sequences; about 31% are singletons. The sample comprised blood. The receptor source for this set is a woman in her thirties in good health.

This clonotype appeared many times. The chain recombines TRBV4-1 with TRBJ2-7; D gene ambiguous. Trimming took off 3 bases at V and 0 bases at J, with 12 bases between the two ends. Germline V gene data show CDR1 as MGHRA and CDR2 as YSYEKL. The CDR3 runs to 15 residues. The CDR3 is CASSQPEGISYEQYF. CDR3 sequence (DNA): TGCGCCAGCAGCCAGCCGGAAGGCATCTCCTACGAGCAGTACTTC.

V is TRBV20-1 and J is TRBJ2-7, with 7 bases lining up with TRBD2. This CDR3 region has 18 residues. The germline V gene encodes CDR1 DFQATT and CDR2 SNEGSKA (reference sequence). V lost 0 bases to trimming and J lost 2 bases; unmatched junction nucleotides: 16. CDR3: CSARDWSGPGGRAYEQYF. The CDR3, as DNA: TGCAGTGCTAGAGATTGGTCGGGTCCGGGAGGACGGGCCTACGAGCAGTACTTC.

To note about this clonotype: A junction end diverges from the germline sequence, so it may reflect a read error. The chain couples TRBV6-1 to TRBJ2-5, with TRBD2 as a possible D gene (6 bases). This CDR3 contains 15 residues. CDR1 is MNHNS, CDR2 SASEGT, per germline. The CDR3, as DNA: TGTGCCAGCAGGGAAGGTGCGGGGTACCAAGAGACCCAGTACTTC. Translation: CASREGAGYQETQYF.

The chain employs TRBV7-2 and TRBJ2-2; the match to TRBD1 covers 8 bases. Germline values: CDR1 SGHTA, CDR2 FQGNSA. After removal of 8 bases from V and 5 bases from J, the junction contained 4 bases not matched to a gene. The CDR3 consists of 13 residues. CDR3 sequence reads: CASETGVTGELFF. The CDR3 DNA reads as TGTGCCAGCGAGACAGGGGTTACCGGGGAGCTGTTTTTT.

The J gene is TRBJ1-1, the V gene TRBV4-2, with no clear D. Per the germline V gene, CDR1 is LGHNA and CDR2 is YNFKEQ. Trimming cost V 4 bases and J 1 base, with 10 bases left between them. This CDR3 is built from 14 residues. DNA of the CDR3: TGTGCCAGCAGCCTAATGCCCACGAACACTGAAGCTTTCTTT. It specifies CASSLMPTNTEAFF.

This clonotype appeared a few times. The chain has TRBV9 and TRBJ2-2; D unresolved. CDR3 size: 14 residues. The germline gives CDR1 SGDLS, CDR2 YYNGEE. The V and J ends lost 0 bases and 2 bases respectively, with 5 bases between them. The CDR3 DNA sequence: TGTGCCAGCAGCGTAGCCGAAAACACCGGGGAGCTGTTTTTT. It yields the protein CASSVAENTGELFF.

Worth noting for this clonotype: This likely comes from a read error, as the CDR3 has no conserved phenylalanine or tryptophan at its end. V is TRBV7-9 and J is TRBJ2-1; D might be TRBD1 or TRBD2, each matching 5 bases. CDR1 is SEHNR, CDR2 FQNEAQ, per germline (reference sequence). This CDR3 is built from 13 residues. V was clipped by 8 bases and J by 0 bases, with 8 bases between them. The CDR3 sequence is CASRGGSYNEQFV. Written as DNA, the CDR3 is TGTGCCAGCCGTGGGGGCTCCTACAATGAGCAGTTCGTC.

As for this clonotype: This may arise from a read error, as a much more abundant clone is one base away. The chain combines TRBV7-2 with TRBJ2-5, with D tentatively TRBD2 (5 bases). This CDR3 contains 14 residues. The germline CDR1 and CDR2 sequences are SGHTA and FQGNSA. CDR3 region: CASSLRTLQETQCF. CDR3 nucleotides: TGTGCCAGCAGCCTAAGGACTCTCCAAGAGACCCAGTGCTTC.

V is TRBV12-3 or TRBV12-4 and J is TRBJ1-2; tentatively, D is TRBD1 (6 bases). This CDR3 has 13 amino acids. V shed 3 bases and J shed 7 bases, with 12 bases lying between them. The CDR3 nucleotides are TGTGCCAGCAGTTTCAGCCAAGGGGGTGGCTACACCTTC. Its translation is CASSFSQGGGYTF.

The chain recombines TRBV5-6 with TRBJ1-1, with D unresolved. Trimming took off 4 bases at V and 0 bases at J, with 10 bases between the two ends. Germline lookup yields CDR1 SGHDT and CDR2 YYEEEE. The CDR3 is 14 residues long. The CDR3 coding sequence is TGTGCCAGCAGCCAAGGTACCATGAACACTGAAGCTTTCTTT. Protein product: CASSQGTMNTEAFF.

This clonotype was detected once. The chain combines TRBV7-9 with TRBJ1-1; possibly TRBD1 for D (6 bases). The CDR3 sequence is 13 residues long. Between the trimmed V and J ends, which lost 5 bases and 11 bases, there was a span of 18 bases. Germline CDR1 SEHNR, CDR2 FQNEAQ (reference sequence). The CDR3 DNA is TGTGCCAGCAGCAATAACAGGGAATTAGTCGCTTTCTTT. Translation: CASSNNRELVAFF.

This chain connects TRBV14 to TRBJ2-1; weak D call: TRBD2 (7 bases). This CDR3 spans 15 amino acids. Germline V gene data show CDR1 as SGHDN and CDR2 as FVKESK. Trimming cost V 3 bases and J 5 bases, with 14 bases left between them. Here the CDR3 reads CASSHSSRGHNEQFF. In DNA, the CDR3 is TGTGCCAGCAGCCATTCGTCGCGGGGGCACAATGAGCAGTTCTTC.

This clonotype was counted only a few times. V gene TRBV12-5 combines with J gene TRBJ1-2; no clear D. V lost 6 bases, J lost 3 bases, and 14 bases lay in between. This CDR3 spans 14 amino acids. Germline CDR1 reads LGHNT; CDR2 reads FRNRAP. CDR3 loop: CASGPAGRHYGYTF. In DNA form, the CDR3 reads TGTGCTAGTGGCCCCGCGGGCAGGCACTATGGCTACACCTTC.

At least ten counts were recorded for this clonotype. The chain employs TRBV20-1 and TRBJ1-2; the D is unclear. V lost 4 bases and J lost 4, with 16 bases in between. The CDR3 is 14 amino acids. Germline loops: CDR1 DFQATT, CDR2 SNEGSKA (reference sequence). The CDR3 DNA is TGCAGTGCTAACCCCTCGCGCGGGATCTATGGCTACACCTTC. This translates into CSANPSRGIYGYTF.

This clonotype was counted at least ten times. CDR3 amino acids: CASSQVVFEKTQYF. The DNA for the CDR3 is TGCGCCAGCAGCCAAGTTGTGTTCGAGAAGACCCAGTACTTC. The rearrangement links TRBV4-1 to TRBJ2-5; D is ambiguous. CDR3 length: 14 residues. The V gene's germline CDR1 is MGHRA and CDR2 YSYEKL. Deletions cut 1 base from V and 6 bases from J, with 12 bases between.

This rearrangement joins TRBV28 to TRBJ1-5, with D maybe TRBD1 (5 bases). V dropped 2 bases and J dropped 3 bases, with 11 bases sitting between them. CDR3 size: 15 residues. Per the germline V gene, CDR1 is MDHEN and CDR2 is SYDVKM. The CDR3 is CASSLGGRPNQPQHF. CDR3 DNA: TGTGCCAGCAGTTTAGGGGGACGGCCCAATCAGCCCCAGCATTTT.